The following is a TCR beta chain sequence with its context. No cognate antigen has been identified for it. Base quality data are lacking; no much larger clone is found one base away. Receptor amplification or capture employed the immunoSEQ multiplex PCR assay. For the multiplex PCR, a mixture combining 60 forward primers for TCR Vbeta segments and 13 reverse primers for TCR Jbeta segments was used. The CDR3 region of rearranged TCR beta genes was amplified from genomic DNA with a multiplex PCR assay. On the Illumina HiSeq System, the amplified TCR beta libraries were sequenced as 87-base-pair reads. On the study's bioinformatics: In a later analysis, roughly 80 million unique TCR beta chains were counted across the roughly 670 repertoires, and about 10 million of these chains were shared by at least two donors. To remove PCR and sequencing errors, raw reads were error-corrected and collapsed into unique sequences using a nearest-neighbor algorithm that merged closely related sequences. Alignment of CDR3 sequences to IMGT reference sequences was used to assign V, D and J gene segments. For a sequence to be retained, at least a six-nucleotide match to both a V gene segment and a J gene segment was required. Rearrangements were classified as productive when the CDR3 lacked stop codons and remained in frame with V and J, and all other rearrangements were classified as non-productive. CDR3 was defined according to IMGT convention as the region running from the second conserved V-encoded cysteine to the conserved J-encoded phenylalanine. In an earlier analysis of 550 to 650 of the donors, sequences lacking an unambiguous match to a single V gene segment were excluded. An earlier analysis of 587 of the donors called V segments functional above 56.7% productive rearrangements and segregating when the between-donor standard deviation exceeded 5%. A statistical classification framework was developed to diagnose cytomegalovirus status using the catalog of TCR beta chain sequences. In a later analysis, V and J genes were assigned by comparing TCR nucleotide sequences against IMGT/GENE-DB human TR gene sequences. A later analysis assigned CDR3 sequences and most-parsimonious VDJ recombination scenarios with the TCRdist pipeline. In a later analysis, each TCR beta chain was defined by its CDR3 amino acid sequence together with its V-gene family, and reads lacking a unique V-gene family were excluded. As a way to deal with suspected cross-contamination and a sequencing artifact, a later analysis dropped approximately 570 nucleotide sequences that were highly shared and had low generation probability. In a later analysis, a clonal expansion index for each public chain was calculated from normalized within-repertoire ranks of inferred template counts. Generation probabilities in a later analysis came from a VDJ recombination model fitted to out-of-frame rearrangements, and those results were checked against IGoR. A later analysis scored TCR-TCR, TCR-HLA and TCR-CMV co-occurrence with hypergeometric tests, applying a repertoire-size bias correction to TCR pairs. A later analysis estimated false discovery rates by permuting HLA or CMV assignments 20 times. A later analysis grouped co-occurring TCRs with DBSCAN, adding TCRdist sequence similarity when clustering within HLA-allele-positive subsets. Repertoires with fewer than 30,000 or more than 120,000 public chains, plus five repertoires with anomalous nucleotide sharing, were excluded from co-occurrence clustering. TCRdb took this table from immuneACCESS and kept in-frame rearrangements with V and J called. Such tables lack part of the clones; where checked against another copy, unresolved V genes explain under half of the gap, and the rest is unexplained. V and J calls and clone size follow that table, whereas D and trimming were derived from the DNA. This sample gives approximately 160,000 clones in total; around three quarters of them show up just once. The ten largest make up 1% of the sample.

The record originates from a study of cytomegalovirus exposure and HLA in healthy donors (dated by TCRdb to about 2017). Regarding the study in general: An earlier analysis of roughly 500 of the donors reported 276 Gb of sequence data and 117 million unique TCR beta sequences obtained from around 190 million T cells. Around 330 gigabases of sequencing data and around 85 million unique TCR sequences made up an early release that covered approximately 620 HLA-typed donors. The genetic ancestry cluster associated with self-reported Caucasian donors included approximately 85% of the roughly 390 genotyped donors. The study aimed to test whether cataloging public T cell receptors could reveal signatures of past pathogen exposure. Using immunosequencing, the study profiled T cell repertoires from 550 to 750 subjects and related those repertoires to cytomegalovirus serostatus. A separate validation cohort of roughly 120 different subjects was used in addition to the approximately 700-subject first cohort. To predict cytomegalovirus infection status, the study brought together high-throughput TCR immunosequencing, statistical association of individual TCRs with disease status, and machine learning. In a later analysis, previously published TCR beta repertoires from 550 to 750 donors were re-analyzed and high-resolution HLA genotyping was added so that TCR occurrence patterns could be studied. Rather than using new phenotypic data, the later analysis identified candidate immune exposures from TCR beta sequences and from how often those sequences occurred across donors. To decide whether each TCR beta V gene segment behaved as functional or pseudogenic, an earlier analysis of some 570 of the donors relied on high-throughput TCR beta sequencing. Donor age, sex, ethnicity and CMV serostatus were compiled together with the repertoire data. Genome-wide SNP genotypes for about 55% of the roughly 670 donors were used in a later genetic analysis, which treated that subset as a discovery cohort. All discovery cohort repertoires had been generated on a single sequencing platform. Both class I and class II loci were covered by HLA typing, at four-digit resolution. Typing coverage differed by locus: A, B, C, DRB1 and DQB1 were typed in roughly 629-630 donors, DQA1 in 500 to 550, DPA1 in 600 to 610, and DPB1 in 472. Several DR-DQ haplotypes were treated as single units for association and clustering because of strong linkage in the cohort. Among over 350 genotyped donors of the cohort, an average of approximately 250,000 unique TCR beta nucleotide sequences were sequenced per donor, about a sixth of them non-productive.

Inclusive of the bounding cysteine and phenylalanine, the CDR3 is 16 residues long. Only CDR3 DNA remains: 48 bases, in frame from the first base. From V the trimming removes 4 bases and from J it removes 5 bases, while the gene matches leave 7 bases of the junction unaccounted for. CDR1 and CDR2 are drawn from the germline V gene: SGHTA, FQGTGA. The research as a whole found: A later genetic analysis associated a missense DCLRE1C variant with V-gene and J-gene trimming of TCR beta chains, and an independent cohort replicated the association. For the cohort, immune exposure information was limited to CMV serostatus. In a later analysis, several top co-occurrence clusters were reported to appear linked to parvovirus B19, influenza, CMV and Epstein-Barr virus. In vitro tests confirmed that a few of the cytomegalovirus-associated TCR beta chains recognize cytomegalovirus antigens. The classifier was reported to diagnose cytomegalovirus status with high specificity and sensitivity in both the original cohort and the validation cohort. Sequencing depth was assumed to be roughly uniform across donors in the presence/absence analyses, though that assumption may not hold. Strong co-occurrence of HLA alleles, especially DR and DQ, made assigning TCR associations to individual alleles difficult. A further reported finding was that TCR beta sequences accurately predicted the HLA-A and HLA-B alleles for most subjects in the first cohort. A cluster of highly shared sequence variants was judged likely to represent a technical artifact of the sequencing pipeline. A later analysis found that HLA-associated TCR beta chains were more clonally expanded and had lower generation probabilities than equally common non-associated chains. Some IMGT-functional V segments, including TRBV6-2 and TRBV6-3, could not be told apart with the 87-base-pair reads, so those segments were excluded. At a false discovery rate of 0.05, a later analysis linked 16,951 TCR beta sequences to specific HLA alleles. Correlated functional status among segregating V segments might be attributable to linkage disequilibrium, but an unknown experimental factor could not be ruled out. The cohort was sequenced for TCR beta chains only, and without alpha or paired-chain data the features that could be detected were limited. In a later analysis, the rate of TCR association differed among HLA loci, with DRB1 alleles having the most associated TCRs and HLA-C alleles having the fewest. Across donors, most TCR sequences were observed very rarely, whereas some public TCRs were present in many individuals. It was suggested by the authors that the approach could potentially be generalized to other disease states and immunological phenotypes. Because counts were too low, roughly 18 rarely observed V segments, including chromosome 9 orphons, were left out of the earlier analysis of a few hundred of the donors. Because some donors lacked HLA typing at each locus, the association tests relied only on the typed subset. The study gave a list of around 170 TCR beta chains associated with cytomegalovirus. An earlier analysis of some 590 of the donors showed that most TCR beta V segments appeared in productive rearrangements either about 90% or about 30% of the time, which broadly matched IMGT annotations. According to a later genetic analysis, donors in an Asian-associated ancestry cluster had fewer N-insertions in productive TCRs than the approximately 700-donor mean. Most CMV-associated TCR beta chains appeared to be HLA-restricted in a later analysis, and the HLA associations seemed to be driven largely by CMV exposure.

In total, about 650 healthy bone marrow donors made up the cohort. All cohort members were sampled while nominally healthy, although unrecorded immune exposures were likely present. The donor tested CMV seropositive and was one of the 289 seropositive cohort members. Each donor provided a peripheral blood sample, and peripheral blood mononuclear cells were used for TCR beta sequencing. Genomic DNA extraction from the blood cell samples was performed with the Qiagen DNeasy Blood Extraction Kit. The rearranged chain carries TRBV7-3 and TRBJ2-2; TRBD1 matches 10 bases in the middle. Sample: PBMCs. This TCR came from a woman aged 50 to 65 in good health and CMV-seropositive. The CDR3 protein is CASSSPTGQGTGELFF. The DNA is TGTGCCAGCAGCTCACCAACGGGACAGGGGACCGGGGAGCTGTTTTTT.